These 2 T cell receptor beta chains originate from one sample sequenced in a study of T cell responses to AZD1222 COVID-19 vaccine. Clones were read by immunoSEQ multiplex PCR, and TCRdb kept only the in-frame ones, dropping some. The sample lists 150,000 to 200,000 clones; approximately 90% were seen once. This specimen was peripheral blood, taken on day 0 of AZD1222 vaccination. Receptors were obtained from an adult in good health.

The chain combines TRBV5-1 with TRBJ2-7; TRBD2 matches 8 bases. The germline gives CDR1 SGHRS, CDR2 YFSETQ. V was clipped by 5 bases and J by 0 bases; unmatched bases: 4. This CDR3 is built from 14 residues. CDR3 sequence reads: CASRLRGASYEQYF. CDR3 DNA sequence: TGCGCCAGCAGGTTGCGGGGGGCCTCCTACGAGCAGTACTTC.

The V gene is TRBV13, the J gene TRBJ2-6; D ambiguous. This CDR3 is built from 16 residues. With 6 bases removed from V and 4 bases from J, the gap between germline ends came to 16 bases. CDR1 is PRHDT, CDR2 FYEKMQ, per germline (reference sequence). CDR3 nucleotides: TGTGCCAGCAGTCGCGGAGCCCGCACCGGGGCCAACGTCCTGACTTTC. Its protein product is CASSRGARTGANVLTF.